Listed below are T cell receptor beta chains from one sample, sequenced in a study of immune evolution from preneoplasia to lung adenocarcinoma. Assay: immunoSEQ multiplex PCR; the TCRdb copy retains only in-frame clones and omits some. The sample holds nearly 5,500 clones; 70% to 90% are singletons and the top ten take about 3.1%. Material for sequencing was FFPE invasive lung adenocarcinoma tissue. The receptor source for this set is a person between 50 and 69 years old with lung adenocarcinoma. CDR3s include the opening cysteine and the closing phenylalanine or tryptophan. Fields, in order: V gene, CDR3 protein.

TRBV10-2	CASTGQPKGGYTF
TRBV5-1	CANNRRQLSGPCYEQYF
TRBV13	CASSSLGEQYF
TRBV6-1	CASSPYDPGELFF
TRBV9	CASSEGGFGANVLTF
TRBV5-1	CASRDGQNNAGANVLTF
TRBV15	CATSSSGTATDTQYF
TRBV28	CASSPRDRALYGYTF
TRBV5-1	CASSFDRGPGTEAFF
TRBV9	CASSVGASGTDTQYF
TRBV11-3	CASSWTGDTQYF
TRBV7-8	CASSSPTADPSSYEQYF
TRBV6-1	CASSGEPGNQPQHF
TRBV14	CASGPGRSYTF
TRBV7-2	CASSYLGGNNEQFF
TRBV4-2	CASSQLTGSVPGYTF
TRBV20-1	CSAPIRETQYF
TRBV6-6	CASCGTTNTGELFF
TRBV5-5	CASSWGTGVFTDTQYF
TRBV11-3	CASSPRTATITEAFF
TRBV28	CASSLFRASGYEQYF
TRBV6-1	CASSKGPIEEKLFF
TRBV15	CATRGTSGHNEQFF
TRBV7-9	CASSPHGRTYEQYF
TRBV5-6	CASSQQGSYGYTF
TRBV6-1	CASSELADPYNEQFF
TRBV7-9	CASSYNDQPQHF
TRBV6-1	CASSYDSTNTGELFF
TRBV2	CASTGSRAETQYF
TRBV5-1	CASSSDGAGNYEQYF
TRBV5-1	CALITEAFF
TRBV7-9	CASSRTSVKHYEQYF
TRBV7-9	CASRQIEGHEQFF
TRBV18	CASSPGQGSYEQYF
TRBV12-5	CASGFPEFGRAEAFF
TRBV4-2	CASSFEETGLNQPQHF
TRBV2	CASSEDTEAFF
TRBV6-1	CASSEVLDPYNEQFF
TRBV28	CASSSGLAGGSGANVLTF
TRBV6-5	CASSLFSGANVLTF
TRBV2	CASRGDNQPQHF
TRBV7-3	CASSPNGDEQYF
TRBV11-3	CASSQTTGSVGDTQYF
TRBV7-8	CASSPNRRGWGYNEQFF
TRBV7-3	CASSLTYEQYF
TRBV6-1	CASSELPDSTDTQYF
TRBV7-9	CASSLIVTGQGEAFF
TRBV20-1	CSARMNTEAFF
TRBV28	CASSSGTGAYTF
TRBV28	CASTTLGTSRDQPQHF
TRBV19	CASSLRTGTEHETQYF
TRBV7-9	CASSFSSGSTGAKNIQYF
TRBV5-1	CASSSAGGRRAFF
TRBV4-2	CASSQDGTSGSYEQYF
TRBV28	CASSLGDSQETQYF
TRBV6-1	CASRPVAGDFDTQYF
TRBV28	CASSLQQYGYTF
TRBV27	CAIRDRDLSIQYF
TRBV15	CATSRKLSTEAFF